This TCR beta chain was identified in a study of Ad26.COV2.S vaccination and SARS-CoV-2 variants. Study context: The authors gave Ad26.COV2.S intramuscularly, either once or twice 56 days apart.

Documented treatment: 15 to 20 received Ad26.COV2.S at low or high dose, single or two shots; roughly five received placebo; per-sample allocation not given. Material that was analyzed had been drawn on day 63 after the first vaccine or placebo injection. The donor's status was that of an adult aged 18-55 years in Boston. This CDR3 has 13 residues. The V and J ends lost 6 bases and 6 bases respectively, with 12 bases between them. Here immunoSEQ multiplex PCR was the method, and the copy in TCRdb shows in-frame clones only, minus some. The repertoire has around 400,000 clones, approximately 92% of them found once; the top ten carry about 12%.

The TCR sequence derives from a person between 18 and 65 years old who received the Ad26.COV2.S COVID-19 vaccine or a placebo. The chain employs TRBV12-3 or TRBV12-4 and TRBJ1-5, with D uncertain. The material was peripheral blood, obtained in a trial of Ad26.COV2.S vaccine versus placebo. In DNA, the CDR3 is TGTGCCAGCAGCCCCGACATCCTTCAGCCCCAGCATTTT. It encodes CASSPDILQPQHF.